This T cell receptor (beta chain) was sequenced for a study of spatial heterogeneity in lung cancer. Study-wide context: Sequences of the beta chain were consistently detected in greater numbers than alpha-chain sequences. For the average unique TCR and UMI combination, more than eight occurrences appeared in raw reads.

Sample time point: sample taken at primary tumor resection. From tumor, nontumor lung or frozen PBMC, whole RNA was taken unsorted for sequencing. The donors were approximately 65 patients with non-small cell lung cancer that was early-stage and untreated. Individual TCR cDNA molecules each bore their own unique molecular identifier. TCRdb analysed the 5' RACE reads with MiXCR anew, one entry per CDR3 protein. The sample lists tens of thousands of distinct CDR3 sequences, approximately 12% occurring once. Trimming cost V 4 bases and J 7 bases; bases outside gene matches: 14. Germline loops: CDR1 KGHDR, CDR2 SFDVKD. This CDR3 has 18 residues.

This chain links TRBV24-1 with TRBJ2-1; 11 nucleotides line up with TRBD2. Sequencing used PBMCs, obtained at surgery. The sequence derives from a male donor with early-stage non-small cell lung cancer. CDR3 in amino acids: CATSDPFPTSGRDNEQFF. CDR3 coding DNA: TGTGCCACCAGTGACCCGTTCCCTACTAGCGGGAGAGATAATGAGCAGTTCTTC.